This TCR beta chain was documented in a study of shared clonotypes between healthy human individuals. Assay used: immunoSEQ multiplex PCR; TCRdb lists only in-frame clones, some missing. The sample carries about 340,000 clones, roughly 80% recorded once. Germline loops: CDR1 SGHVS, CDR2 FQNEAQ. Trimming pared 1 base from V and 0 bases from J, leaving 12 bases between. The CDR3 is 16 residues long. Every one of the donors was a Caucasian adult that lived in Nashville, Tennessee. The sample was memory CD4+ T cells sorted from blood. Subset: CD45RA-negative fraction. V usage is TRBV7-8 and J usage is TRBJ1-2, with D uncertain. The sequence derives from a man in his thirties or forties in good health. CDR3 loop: CASSLGRGRTNYGYTF. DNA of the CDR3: TGTGCCAGCAGCTTAGGGCGAGGACGGACTAACTATGGCTACACCTTC.